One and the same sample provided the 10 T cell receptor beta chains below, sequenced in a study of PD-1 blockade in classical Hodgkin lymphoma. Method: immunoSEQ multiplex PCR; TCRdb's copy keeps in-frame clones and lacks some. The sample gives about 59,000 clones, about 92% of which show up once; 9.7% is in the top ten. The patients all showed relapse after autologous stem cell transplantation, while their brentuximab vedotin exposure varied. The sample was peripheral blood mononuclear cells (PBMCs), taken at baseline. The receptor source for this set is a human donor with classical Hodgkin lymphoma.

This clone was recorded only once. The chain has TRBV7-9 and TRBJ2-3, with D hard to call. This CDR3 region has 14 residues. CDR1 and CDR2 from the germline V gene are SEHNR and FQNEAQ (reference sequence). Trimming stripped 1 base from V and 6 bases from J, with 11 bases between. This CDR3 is CASSLVQALDTQYF. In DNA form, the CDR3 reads TGTGCCAGCAGCTTAGTTCAGGCCTTGGATACGCAGTATTTT.

This chain's CDR3 is CASSLLGHKETQYF. The CDR3 DNA sequence: TGTGCCAGCAGTTTATTGGGACATAAAGAGACCCAGTACTTC. The J gene is TRBJ2-5, the V gene TRBV27, with D maybe TRBD1 (6 bases). Germline loops: CDR1 MNHEY, CDR2 SMNVEV (reference sequence). V was shortened by 1 base and J by 3 bases, with 9 bases between the two germline ends. This CDR3 comprises 14 residues.

The CDR3 is CASSMASAVETQYF. CDR3 nucleotides: TGTGCCAGTAGTATGGCATCGGCAGTGGAGACCCAGTACTTC. The chain recombines TRBV19 with TRBJ2-5; D call uncertain. Per germline, CDR1 LNHDA and CDR2 SQIVND (reference sequence). The CDR3 spans 14 residues. The V gene lost 3 bases and the J gene lost 5 bases, with 13 bases spanning the gap. Variable domain in full (rest from reference TRBV19 and TRBJ2-5): DGGITQSPKYLFRKEGQNVTLSCEQNLNHDAMYWYRQDPGQGLRLIYYSQIVNDFQKGDIAEGYSVSREKKESFPLTVTSAQKNPTAFYLCASSMASAVETQYFGPGTRLLVL.

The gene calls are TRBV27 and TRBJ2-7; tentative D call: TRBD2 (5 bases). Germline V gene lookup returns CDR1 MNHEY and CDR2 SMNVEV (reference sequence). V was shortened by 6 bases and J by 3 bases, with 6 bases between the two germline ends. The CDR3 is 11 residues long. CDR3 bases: TGTGCCAGCAGGAGCGGCTACGAGCAGTACTTC. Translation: CASRSGYEQYF.

The CDR3 DNA reads TGCGCCAGCAGCTTGGAATTTCGAGGGGCCGAGCAGTACTTC. Translation gives CASSLEFRGAEQYF. This chain uses TRBV5-1 with TRBJ2-7; D is perhaps TRBD1 or TRBD2 (5 bases each). The CDR3 has 14 amino acids. Trimming left V 0 bases short and J 6 bases short, with 13 bases between. Germline V gene sequence: CDR1 SGHRS, CDR2 YFSETQ.

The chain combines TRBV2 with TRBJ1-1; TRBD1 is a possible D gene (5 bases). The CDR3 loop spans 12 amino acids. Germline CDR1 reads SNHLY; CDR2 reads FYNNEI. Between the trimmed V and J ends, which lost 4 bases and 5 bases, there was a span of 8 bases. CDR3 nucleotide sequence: TGTGCCAGCAGTGCCCGGGGGACTGAAGCTTTCTTT. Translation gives CASSARGTEAFF.

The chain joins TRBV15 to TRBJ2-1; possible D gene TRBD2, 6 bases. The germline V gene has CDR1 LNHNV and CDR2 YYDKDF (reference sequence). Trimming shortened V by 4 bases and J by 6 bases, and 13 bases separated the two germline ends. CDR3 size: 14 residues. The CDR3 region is CATSTRGNLNEQFF. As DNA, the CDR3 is TGTGCCACCAGCACGCGGGGTAACCTCAATGAGCAGTTCTTC.

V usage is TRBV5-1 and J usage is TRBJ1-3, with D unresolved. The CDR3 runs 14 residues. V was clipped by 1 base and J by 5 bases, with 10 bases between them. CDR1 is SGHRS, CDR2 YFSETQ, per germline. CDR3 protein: CASSLSGDRNTIYF. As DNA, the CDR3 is TGCGCCAGCAGCTTGTCCGGGGATAGAAACACCATATATTTT.

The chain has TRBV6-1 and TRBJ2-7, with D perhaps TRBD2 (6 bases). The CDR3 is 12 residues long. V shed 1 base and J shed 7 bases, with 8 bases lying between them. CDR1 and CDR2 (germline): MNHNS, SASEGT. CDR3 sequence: CASSEVREEQYF. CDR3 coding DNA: TGTGCCAGCAGTGAAGTGCGGGAAGAGCAGTACTTC.

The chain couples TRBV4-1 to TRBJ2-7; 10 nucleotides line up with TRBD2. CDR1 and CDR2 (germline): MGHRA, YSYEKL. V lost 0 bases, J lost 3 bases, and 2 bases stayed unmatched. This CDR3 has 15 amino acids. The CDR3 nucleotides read TGCGCCAGCAGCCAAGAGCTAGCGGGAGACTACGAGCAGTACTTC. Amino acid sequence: CASSQELAGDYEQYF.